This T cell receptor (beta chain) was recovered during a study of T cell changes during pregnancy in multiple sclerosis. The CDR3 has 18 amino acids. Germline CDR1 reads MNHEY; CDR2 reads SMNVEV (reference sequence). The germline V and J ends were trimmed by 1 base and 0 bases, with 16 bases remaining between them. Sequencing was performed with immunoSEQ multiplex PCR; in TCRdb, only in-frame clones are kept and a portion is missing. The table has fewer than 70,000 clones, about 90% seen once. This clone showed up just once. The receptor comes from a female donor in good health, enrolled as a control in a pregnancy study. The rearrangement uses TRBV27 and TRBJ2-1; D unresolved. The input for sequencing was peripheral blood, taken in the second trimester of pregnancy. The CDR3 loop is CASSLFSPLLSSYNEQFF. CDR3 DNA sequence: TGTGCCAGCAGTTTATTTTCCCCTCTCCTAAGCTCCTACAATGAGCAGTTCTTC.